These 17 T cell receptor beta chains originate from one sample sequenced in a study of control samples from healthy donors and cancer patients. Here immunoSEQ multiplex PCR was the method, and the copy in TCRdb shows in-frame clones only, minus some. The sample lists just over 50,000 clones; about 88% were seen once. The sequenced material came from PBMCs. The receptors shown here come from a man aged 50 to 59 with head and neck cancer.

The chain employs TRBV4-2 and TRBJ1-6, with 9 bases lining up with TRBD1. V gave up 0 bases and J gave up 0 bases; unmatched junction bases: 6. CDR3 length: 19 amino acids. CDR1 LGHNA and CDR2 YNFKEQ come from the germline V gene. The CDR3 region has the DNA TGTGCCAGCAGCCAAGATAAACAGGGGGCATACTCCTATAATTCACCCCTCCACTTT. It encodes CASSQDKQGAYSYNSPLHF.

Note on this clone: The CDR3 ends on some other residue instead of the conserved phenylalanine or tryptophan, so this is likely a read error. This sequence joins TRBV7-2 and TRBJ2-7; the D gene is possibly TRBD1 (6 bases). V was cut by 1 base and J by 2 bases, with 15 bases left in between. This CDR3 has 16 residues. Looked up from germline, CDR1 is SGHTA and CDR2 is FQGNSA. CDR3 sequence: CASSLGTETGTYEQYL. CDR3 DNA sequence: TGTGCCAGCAGCTTAGGAACCGAAACAGGGACCTACGAGCAGTACCTC.

The V call is TRBV6-1, the J call TRBJ2-7, with a possible D match to TRBD1 (5 bases). Germline CDR1 and CDR2: MNHNS and SASEGT. CDR3 length: 15 residues. V gave up 2 bases and J gave up 3 bases, with 14 bases separating them. CDR3 loop: CASSESPDKNYEQYF. DNA of the CDR3: TGTGCCAGCAGTGAATCCCCGGACAAGAACTACGAGCAGTACTTC.

The chain has TRBV4-3 and TRBJ1-2; D gene unclear. Germline V gene lookup returns CDR1 LGHNA and CDR2 YSLEER. Between the trimmed V and J ends, which lost 1 base and 8 bases, there was a span of 14 bases. The CDR3 is 14 residues long. As DNA, the CDR3 is TGCGCCAGCAGCCAAGTCTCAGTGGCGGGAGGCTACACCTTC. Amino acid sequence: CASSQVSVAGGYTF.

The chain employs TRBV24-1 and TRBJ1-5; no firm D call. CDR3 size: 13 residues. Trimming took 3 bases from V and 7 from J, leaving 9 bases between them. Germline CDR1 reads KGHDR; CDR2 reads SFDVKD. The CDR3 nucleotides read TGTGCCACCAGTGATAGCACCGGGCAGCCCCAGCATTTT. It specifies CATSDSTGQPQHF.

The table lists this clone with a count of one. The V call is TRBV7-3, the J call TRBJ2-1; 8 positions match TRBD2. Germline CDR1 is SGHTA and CDR2 is FQGTGA. V lost 3 bases to trimming and J lost 4 bases; unmatched junction nucleotides: 2. CDR3 length equals 14 residues. The CDR3 DNA follows: TGTGCCAGCAGCTTTAGCGGGGCTTACAATGAGCAGTTCTTC. It is translated as CASSFSGAYNEQFF. The full variable domain, in which reference TRBV7-3 and TRBJ2-1 provide the parts outside the CDR3, is GAGVSQTPSNKVTEKGKYVELRCDPISGHTALYWYRQSLGQGPEFLIYFQGTGAADDSGLPNDRFFAVRPEGSVSTLKIQRTERGDSAVYLCASSFSGAYNEQFFGPGTRLTVL.

This sequence joins TRBV20-1 and TRBJ1-6; maybe TRBD1 (5 bases). This CDR3 spans 14 amino acids. Trimming cost V 3 bases and J 7 bases, with 13 bases left between them. CDR1 is DFQATT and CDR2 is SNEGSKA in the germline V gene (reference sequence). Written as DNA, the CDR3 is TGCAGTGCTAGTAAGGGGAATGGGAATTCACCCCTCCACTTT. Its protein product is CSASKGNGNSPLHF.

The chain employs TRBV11-2 and TRBJ2-7, with TRBD2 as a possible D gene (5 bases). There are 16 residues in the CDR3. Trimming took off 1 base at V and 4 bases at J, with 17 bases between the two ends. Germline V lookup: CDR1 SGHAT, CDR2 FQNNGV. Written as DNA, the CDR3 is TGTGCCAGCAGCTTAGGTGCTAGCCCTACAGCTTACGAGCAGTACTTC. Protein sequence: CASSLGASPTAYEQYF.

V gene TRBV7-9 combines with J gene TRBJ2-2; no clear D gene. The CDR3 runs 15 residues. Looked up from germline, CDR1 is SEHNR and CDR2 is FQNEAQ (reference sequence). V was clipped by 0 bases and J by 2 bases, with 7 bases between them. CDR3 sequence: CASSLAARNTGELFF. CDR3 nucleotide sequence: TGTGCCAGCAGCTTAGCGGCTAGAAACACCGGGGAGCTGTTTTTT. Together with reference TRBV7-9 and TRBJ2-2, the CDR3 gives the full variable domain: DTGVSQNPRHKITKRGQNVTFRCDPISEHNRLYWYRQTLGQGPEFLTYFQNEAQLEKSRLLSDRFSAERPKGSFSTLEIQRTEQGDSAMYLCASSLAARNTGELFFGEGSRLTVL.

CDR3 in amino acids: CASSLLGQPQHF. The CDR3 region has the DNA TGTGCCAGCAGTTTACTTGGTCAGCCCCAGCATTTT. V gene TRBV12-3 or TRBV12-4 combines with J gene TRBJ1-5, with D hard to call. Trimming pared 2 bases from V and 6 bases from J, leaving 5 bases between. This CDR3 contains 12 residues.

The CDR3 DNA reads as TGTGCCTGGAGTCCCGGGACGATGAACACTGAAGCTTTCTTT. Protein: CAWSPGTMNTEAFF. This chain joins TRBV30 and TRBJ1-1, with D possibly matching TRBD1 (5 bases). The CDR3 covers 14 residues. Trimming shortened V by 2 bases and J by 0 bases, and 10 bases separated the two germline ends. Germline V gene sequence: CDR1 GTSNPN, CDR2 SVGIG (reference sequence).

This clone was observed a few times. The chain recombines TRBV2 with TRBJ2-1, with TRBD2 matching 9 bases. Per germline, CDR1 SNHLY and CDR2 FYNNEI. V dropped 6 bases and J dropped 4; count of bases not matched to a gene: 7. There are 15 residues in the CDR3. The CDR3 bases are TGTGCCAGCAGAGGTCTAGCGGGGAGGTACAATGAGCAGTTCTTC. It is translated as CASRGLAGRYNEQFF. Full variable domain (missing parts from reference TRBV2 and TRBJ2-1): EPEVTQTPSHQVTQMGQEVILRCVPISNHLYFYWYRQILGQKVEFLVSFYNNEISEKSEIFDDQFSVERPDGSNFTLKIRSTKLEDSAMYFCASRGLAGRYNEQFFGPGTRLTVL.

The V gene is TRBV19, the J gene TRBJ2-7, with TRBD2 matching over 10 bases. With V trimmed by 8 bases and J by 1 base, 5 bases remained unmatched. The CDR3 is 14 residues long. Per the germline V gene, CDR1 is LNHDA and CDR2 is SQIVND (reference sequence). The CDR3 protein is CASLEREGSYEQYF. CDR3 in DNA: TGTGCCAGTTTGGAGCGGGAGGGTTCCTACGAGCAGTACTTC.

J is TRBJ2-3 and V is TRBV5-4; 8 positions match TRBD2. The CDR3 consists of 14 residues. In germline, CDR1 is SGHNT, CDR2 YYREEE (reference sequence). V dropped 0 bases and J dropped 6; count of bases not matched to a gene: 3. In nucleotides, the CDR3 is TGTGCCAGCAGCTTGGTTGCGGGGGGTGATACGCAGTATTTT. It translates to CASSLVAGGDTQYF.

V gene TRBV6-5 combines with J gene TRBJ2-5; 8 bases are a match to TRBD1. V shed 7 bases and J 5 bases; nucleotides not matched to a gene: 12. The CDR3 has 15 residues. CDR1 is MNHEY, CDR2 SVGAGI, per germline. In DNA, the CDR3 is TGTGCCAGCACCGCCCCCCAGGGGGCCGGGGAGACCCAGTACTTC. Translation: CASTAPQGAGETQYF.

The chain links TRBV7-8 to TRBJ1-1, with D unresolved. The CDR3 is made up of 12 amino acids. Germline V gene data show CDR1 as SGHVS and CDR2 as FQNEAQ. The V and J ends lost 1 base and 4 bases respectively, with 4 bases between them. The CDR3 DNA is TGTGCCAGCAGCTTAGTTGCCACTGAAGCTTTCTTT. Translated, it gives CASSLVATEAFF.

The chain recombines TRBV6-4 with TRBJ1-2; the D is unclear. V was shortened by 0 bases and J by 3 bases, with 11 bases between the two germline ends. This CDR3 has 15 residues. Germline V gene lookup returns CDR1 MRHNA and CDR2 SNTAGT. CDR3 sequence: CASSDSGLPYYGYTF. CDR3 coding DNA: TGTGCCAGCAGTGACTCTGGCCTTCCCTACTATGGCTACACCTTC.